Below are 4 T cell receptor beta chains sequenced from a single sample in a study of HIV-infected patients and healthy controls. TCRdb called the 5' RACE reads again in MiXCR, with one record for every CDR3 protein. Of under 70,000 distinct CDR3 sequences in the sample, 15% to 20% are singletons; the top ten hold approximately 1.5%. The source material was CD4+ T cells from blood. Receptor source: a human donor in good health.

This clonotype was counted once. V gene TRBV9 combines with J gene TRBJ2-5, with 13 bases identical to TRBD2. From germline, CDR1 is SGDLS and CDR2 YYNGEE. Unmatched junction bases numbered 3, after V lost 4 bases and J lost 3 bases. The CDR3 length is 15 residues. CDR3 in DNA: TGTGCCAGCAGCTCCGGGACTAGCGGGAAAGAGACCCAGTACTTC. It encodes CASSSGTSGKETQYF. Combining the CDR3 with reference TRBV9 and TRBJ2-5 gives the whole variable domain DSGVTQTPKHLITATGQRVTLRCSPRSGDLSVYWYQQSLDQGLQFLIQYYNGEERAKGNILERFSAQQFPDLHSELNLSSLELGDSALYFCASSSGTSGKETQYFGPGTRLLVL.

The CDR3 bases are TGTGCCAGCAGACCTAGGGGGCAGAACACCGGGGAGCTGTTTTTT. Amino acid sequence: CASRPRGQNTGELFF. The chain uses TRBV12-3 or TRBV12-4 and TRBJ2-2, with 7 bases identical to TRBD1. The CDR3 sequence is 15 residues long. Trimming at V came to 6 bases and at J to 1 base, leaving 5 bases not matched to a gene.

This clonotype came up many times. This chain links TRBV10-3 with TRBJ1-6; the match to TRBD1 covers 7 bases. The CDR3 spans 13 residues. V dropped 0 bases and J dropped 16; count of bases not matched to a gene: 6. Germline V gene sequence: CDR1 ENHRY, CDR2 SYGVKD. The CDR3 coding sequence is TGTGCCATCAGTGAGTCGGGGACAGCAAAGCTCCACTTT. Translated: CAISESGTAKLHF.

The chain employs TRBV5-5 and TRBJ2-6; tentative D call: TRBD1 (5 bases). The length of the CDR3 is 16 residues. V lost 3 bases and J 2 bases, leaving 12 bases between the germline ends. Germline V lookup: CDR1 SGHKS, CDR2 YYEKEE (reference sequence). The CDR3 nucleotides read TGTGCCAGCAGCTACCGACTGGGGCCTGGGGCCAACGTCCTGACTTTC. Translating it yields CASSYRLGPGANVLTF.